The clone carrying this TCR beta chain was seen ten or more times. In the source study's methods: Reference gene primer amplification yielded estimated nucleated cell counts. Profiling relied on immunoSEQ multiplex PCR, and the TCRdb table lists in-frame clones only, not all of them. V and J calls plus clone size are reproduced from that table; the DNA served to infer D and trimming. The sample carries about 99,000 clones, around nine tenths recorded once. Germline V CDR1 and CDR2: LNHDA, SQIVND (reference sequence). There are 17 residues in the CDR3. Trimming took off 9 bases at V and 9 bases at J, with 30 bases between the two ends. These data originate in a study of blood T cell repertoires in COVID-19. The wider study: Researchers got acute and convalescent COVID-19 samples from the United States, Italy and Spain.

The sequenced sample was peripheral blood. The receptor was derived from a man aged 45-65 years in a cohort sampled during active COVID-19. The J gene is TRBJ1-5, the V gene TRBV19; D may be TRBD1 (6 bases). CDR3 nucleotide sequence: TGTGCCAGCGAAGACAGGACGCAAAACCCCACAGTACGGCCCCAGCATTTT. It translates to CASEDRTQNPTVRPQHF.